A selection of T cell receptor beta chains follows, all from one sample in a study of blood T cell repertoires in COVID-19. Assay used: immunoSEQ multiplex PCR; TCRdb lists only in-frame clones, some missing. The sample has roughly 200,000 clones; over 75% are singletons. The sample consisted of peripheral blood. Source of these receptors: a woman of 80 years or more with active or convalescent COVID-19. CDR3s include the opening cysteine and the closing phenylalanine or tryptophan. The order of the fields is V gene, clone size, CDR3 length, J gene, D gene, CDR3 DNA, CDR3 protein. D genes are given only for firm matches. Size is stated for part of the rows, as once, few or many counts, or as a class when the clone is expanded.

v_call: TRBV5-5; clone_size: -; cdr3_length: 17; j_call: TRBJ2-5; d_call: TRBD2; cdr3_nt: TGTGCCAGCAGCTTGGGGTCTAGCGGGGCCTACCAAGAGACCCAGTACTTC; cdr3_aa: CASSLGSSGAYQETQYF
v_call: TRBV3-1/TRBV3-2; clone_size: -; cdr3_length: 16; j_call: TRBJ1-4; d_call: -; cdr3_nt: TGTGCCAGCAGCCAAGATATGACAGCCGACAATGAAAAACTGTTTTTT; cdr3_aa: CASSQDMTADNEKLFF
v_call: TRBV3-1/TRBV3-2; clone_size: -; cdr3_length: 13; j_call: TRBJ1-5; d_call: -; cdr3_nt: TGTGCCAGCAGCCAAGAGCGCGCCCGGCCCCAGCATTTT; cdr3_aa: CASSQERARPQHF
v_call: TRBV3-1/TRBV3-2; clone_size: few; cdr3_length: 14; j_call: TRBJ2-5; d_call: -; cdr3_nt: TGTGCCAGCAGCCAGAGGGGGGGCCTTGAGACCCAGTACTTC; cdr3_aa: CASSQRGGLETQYF
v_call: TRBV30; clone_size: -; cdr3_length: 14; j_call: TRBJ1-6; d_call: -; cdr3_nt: TGTGCCTGGAGTATGACAGCCTATAATTCACCCCTCCACTTT; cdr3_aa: CAWSMTAYNSPLHF
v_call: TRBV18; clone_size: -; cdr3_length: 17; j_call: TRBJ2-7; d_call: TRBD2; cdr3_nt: TGTGCCAGCTCACCACCCCCGGGACTAGCGGGGGCCTACGAGCAGTACTTC; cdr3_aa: CASSPPPGLAGAYEQYF
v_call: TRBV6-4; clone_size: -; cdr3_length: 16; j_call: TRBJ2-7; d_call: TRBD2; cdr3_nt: TGTGCCAGCATTGGCGGGGGGTCCCCAGACTACTACGAGCAGTACTTC; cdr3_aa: CASIGGGSPDYYEQYF
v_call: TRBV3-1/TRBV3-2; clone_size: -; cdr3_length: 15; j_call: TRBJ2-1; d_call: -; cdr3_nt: TGTGCCAGCAGCCAACAGGCGGGGTCCTACAATGAGCAGTTCTTC; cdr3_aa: CASSQQAGSYNEQFF
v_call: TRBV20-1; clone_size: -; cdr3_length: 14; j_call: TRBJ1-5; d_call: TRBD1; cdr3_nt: TGCAGTGCTAGTGCGGGACAGCGGAATCAGCCCCAGCATTTT; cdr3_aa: CSASAGQRNQPQHF
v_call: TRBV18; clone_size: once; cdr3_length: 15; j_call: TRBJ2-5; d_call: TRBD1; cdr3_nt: TGTGCCAGCTCACCAAAGCAGGGGGCGGTAGAGACCCAGTACTTC; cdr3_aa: CASSPKQGAVETQYF
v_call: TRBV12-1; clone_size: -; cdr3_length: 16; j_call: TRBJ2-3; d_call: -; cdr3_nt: TGTGCCAGCCCTTTACAGGCGGGGGACCACACAGATACGCAGTATTTT; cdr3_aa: CASPLQAGDHTDTQYF
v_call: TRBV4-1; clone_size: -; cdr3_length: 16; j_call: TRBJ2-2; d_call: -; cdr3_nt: TGCGCCAGCAGCCGCGGTGGAGCCAGAGAAACCGGGGAGCTGTTTTTT; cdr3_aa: CASSRGGARETGELFF